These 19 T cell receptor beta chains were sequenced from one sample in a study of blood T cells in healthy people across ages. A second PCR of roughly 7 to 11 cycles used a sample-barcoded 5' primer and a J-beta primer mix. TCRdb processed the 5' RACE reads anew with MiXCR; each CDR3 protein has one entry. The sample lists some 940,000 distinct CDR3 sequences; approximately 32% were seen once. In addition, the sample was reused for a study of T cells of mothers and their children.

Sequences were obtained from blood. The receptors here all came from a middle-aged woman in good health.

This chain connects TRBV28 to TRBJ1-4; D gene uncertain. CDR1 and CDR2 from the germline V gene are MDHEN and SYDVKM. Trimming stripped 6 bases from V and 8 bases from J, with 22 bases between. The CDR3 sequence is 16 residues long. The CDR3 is CASSRWRGGQDEKLFF. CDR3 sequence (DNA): TGTGCCAGCAGCCGATGGAGAGGAGGGCAGGACGAAAAACTGTTTTTT. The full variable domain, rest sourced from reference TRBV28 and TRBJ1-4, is DVKVTQSSRYLVKRTGEKVFLECVQDMDHENMFWYRQDPGLGLRLIYFSYDVKMKEKGDIPEGYSVSREKKERFSLILESASTNQTSMYLCASSRWRGGQDEKLFFGSGTQLSVL.

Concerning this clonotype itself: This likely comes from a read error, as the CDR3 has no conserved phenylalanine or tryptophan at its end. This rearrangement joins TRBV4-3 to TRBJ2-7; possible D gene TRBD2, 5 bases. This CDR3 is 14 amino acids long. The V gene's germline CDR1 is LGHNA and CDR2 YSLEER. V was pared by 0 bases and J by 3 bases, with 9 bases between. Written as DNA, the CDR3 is TGCGCCAGCAGCCAAGATCTTGGAGGCTACGAGCAGTACTAC. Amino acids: CASSQDLGGYEQYY.

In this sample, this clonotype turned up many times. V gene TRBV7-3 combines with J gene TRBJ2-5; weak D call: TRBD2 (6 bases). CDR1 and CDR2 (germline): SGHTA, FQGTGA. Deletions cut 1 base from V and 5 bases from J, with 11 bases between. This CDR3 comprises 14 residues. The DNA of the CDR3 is TGTGCCAGCAGCTTAAATCCGGGGAGGGAGACCCAGTACTTC. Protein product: CASSLNPGRETQYF.

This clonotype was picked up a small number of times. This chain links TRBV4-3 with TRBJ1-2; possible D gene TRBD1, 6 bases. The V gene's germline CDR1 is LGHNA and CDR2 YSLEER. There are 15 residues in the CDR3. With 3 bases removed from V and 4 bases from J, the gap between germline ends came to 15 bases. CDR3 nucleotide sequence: TGCGCCAGCAGCCATCCCCGGGGGGCCCCCTATGGCTACACCTTC. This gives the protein CASSHPRGAPYGYTF.

Written as DNA, the CDR3 is TGTGCCAGCAGCTTACGTCAGGCTTTAGCGGGGGGGCCCCCCTACAATGAGCAGTTCTTC. Its translation is CASSLRQALAGGPPYNEQFF. This sequence joins TRBV7-3 and TRBJ2-1, with 11 bases identical to TRBD2. This CDR3 has 20 residues. V lost 2 bases, J lost 2 bases, and 14 bases stayed unmatched. CDR1 and CDR2 from the germline V gene are SGHTA and FQGTGA.

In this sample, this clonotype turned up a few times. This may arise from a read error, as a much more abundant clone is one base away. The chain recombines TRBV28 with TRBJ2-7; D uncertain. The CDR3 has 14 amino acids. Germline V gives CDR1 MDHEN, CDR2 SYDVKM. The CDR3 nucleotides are TGTGCCAGCAGGTTATGGGCCAGTTCCTACGAGCAGTACTTC. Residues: CASRLWASSYEQYF.

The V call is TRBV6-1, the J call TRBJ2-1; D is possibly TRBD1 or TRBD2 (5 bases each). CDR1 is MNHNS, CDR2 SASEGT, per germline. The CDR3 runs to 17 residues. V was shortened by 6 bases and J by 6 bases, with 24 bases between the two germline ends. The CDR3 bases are TGTGCCAGCAGCCGTTGGTTTGTGGAAGGGGCGGGCAATGAGCAGTTCTTC. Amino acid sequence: CASSRWFVEGAGNEQFF.

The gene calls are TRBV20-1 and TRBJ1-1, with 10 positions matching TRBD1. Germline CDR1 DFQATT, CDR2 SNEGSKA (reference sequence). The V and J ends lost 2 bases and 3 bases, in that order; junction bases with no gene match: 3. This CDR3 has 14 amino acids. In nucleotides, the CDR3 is TGCAGTGCTAGATCCGGGACAGGGGACACTGAAGCTTTCTTT. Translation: CSARSGTGDTEAFF.

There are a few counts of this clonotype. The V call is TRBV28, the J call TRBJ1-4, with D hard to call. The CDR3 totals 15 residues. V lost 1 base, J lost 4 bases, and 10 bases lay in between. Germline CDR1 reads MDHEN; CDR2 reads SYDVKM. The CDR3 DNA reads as TGTGCCAGCAGTTTATCTGCCGGCCTTAATGAAAAACTGTTTTTT. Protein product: CASSLSAGLNEKLFF.

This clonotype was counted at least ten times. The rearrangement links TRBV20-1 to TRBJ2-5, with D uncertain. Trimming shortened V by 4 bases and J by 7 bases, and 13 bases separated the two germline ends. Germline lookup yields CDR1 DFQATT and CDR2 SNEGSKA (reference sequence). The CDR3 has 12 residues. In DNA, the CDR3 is TGCAGTGCTATGCTACTGGGCAGGACCCAGTACTTC. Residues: CSAMLLGRTQYF.

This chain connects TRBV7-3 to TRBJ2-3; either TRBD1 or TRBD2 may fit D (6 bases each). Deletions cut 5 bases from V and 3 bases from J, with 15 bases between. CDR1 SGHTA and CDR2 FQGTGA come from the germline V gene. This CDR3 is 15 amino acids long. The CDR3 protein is CASSKDSRGTDTQYF. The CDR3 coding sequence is TGTGCCAGCAGCAAGGACAGTCGGGGGACAGATACGCAGTATTTT.

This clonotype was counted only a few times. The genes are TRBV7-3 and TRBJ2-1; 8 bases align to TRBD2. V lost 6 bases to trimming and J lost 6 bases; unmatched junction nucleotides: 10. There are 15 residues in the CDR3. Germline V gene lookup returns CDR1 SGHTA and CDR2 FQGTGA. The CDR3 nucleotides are TGTGCCAGCAGTCTCCGCCCAGCGGGGGCCAATGAGCAGTTCTTC. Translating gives CASSLRPAGANEQFF. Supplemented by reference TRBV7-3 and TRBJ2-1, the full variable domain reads GAGVSQTPSNKVTEKGKYVELRCDPISGHTALYWYRQSLGQGPEFLIYFQGTGAADDSGLPNDRFFAVRPEGSVSTLKIQRTERGDSAVYLCASSLRPAGANEQFFGPGTRLTVL.

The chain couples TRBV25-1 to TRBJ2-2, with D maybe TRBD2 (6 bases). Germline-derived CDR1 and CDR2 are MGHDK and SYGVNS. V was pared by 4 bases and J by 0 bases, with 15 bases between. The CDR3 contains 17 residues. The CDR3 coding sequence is TGTGCCAGCAGTGGTCTGCGGAGGGGAGCGAACACCGGGGAGCTGTTTTTT. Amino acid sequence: CASSGLRRGANTGELFF.

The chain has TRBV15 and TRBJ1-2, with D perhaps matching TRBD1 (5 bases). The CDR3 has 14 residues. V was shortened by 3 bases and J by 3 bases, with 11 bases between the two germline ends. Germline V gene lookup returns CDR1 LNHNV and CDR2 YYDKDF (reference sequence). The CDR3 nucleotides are TGTGCCACCAGCAGGGGACGGGTAGACTATGGCTACACCTTC. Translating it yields CATSRGRVDYGYTF.

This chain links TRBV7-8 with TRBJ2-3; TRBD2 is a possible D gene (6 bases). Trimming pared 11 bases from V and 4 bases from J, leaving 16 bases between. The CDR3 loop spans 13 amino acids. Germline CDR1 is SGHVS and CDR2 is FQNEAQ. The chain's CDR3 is CACGTSLADTQYF. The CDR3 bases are TGTGCCTGCGGGACTTCCTTGGCAGATACGCAGTATTTT.

The CDR3 is CAISEGPGAETQYF. Written as DNA, the CDR3 is TGTGCCATCAGTGAGGGCCCGGGAGCAGAGACCCAGTACTTC. The chain combines TRBV10-3 with TRBJ2-5, with D perhaps TRBD2 (6 bases). The CDR3 runs to 14 residues. Germline CDR1 is ENHRY and CDR2 is SYGVKD. Trimming took 2 bases from V and 4 from J, leaving 11 bases between them.

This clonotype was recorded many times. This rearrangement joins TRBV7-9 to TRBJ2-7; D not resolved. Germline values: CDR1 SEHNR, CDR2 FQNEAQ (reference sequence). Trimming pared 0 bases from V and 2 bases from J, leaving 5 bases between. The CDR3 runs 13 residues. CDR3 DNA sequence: TGTGCCAGCAGCTTAGCCGGTACCTACGAGCAGTACTTC. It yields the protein CASSLAGTYEQYF.

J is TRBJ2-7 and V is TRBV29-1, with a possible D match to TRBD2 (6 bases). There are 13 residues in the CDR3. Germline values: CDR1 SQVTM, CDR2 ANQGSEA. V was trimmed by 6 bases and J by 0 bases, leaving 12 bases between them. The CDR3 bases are TGCAGCGTGAGACTAGGCAGCTCCTACGAGCAGTACTTC. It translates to CSVRLGSSYEQYF.

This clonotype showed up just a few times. The CDR3 DNA is TGTGCCAGCAGTTTATCTGGGGGGCTGGTCATAGATACGCAGTATTTT. This translates into CASSLSGGLVIDTQYF. The chain carries TRBV27 and TRBJ2-3; the D gene could be TRBD1 or TRBD2 (6 bases each). The CDR3 is made up of 16 amino acids. Germline assignment: CDR1 MNHEY and CDR2 SMNVEV (reference sequence). V dropped 0 bases and J dropped 5 bases, with 15 bases sitting between them.